The 17 T cell receptor beta chains listed next were all sequenced from one sample in a study of PD-L1 blockade in urothelial cancer (dated by TCRdb to 2015 to 2018). The time point label here, explained by the study, means: pretreatment peripheral blood. Libraries came from the immunoSEQ multiplex PCR assay. TCRdb mirrors the immuneACCESS table, restricted to in-frame sequences. Some clones are absent from its copies; in checked studies, under half trace to an unresolved V gene, and the reason for the others is unknown. For this sample there are some 80,000 clones; approximately 86% appear just once. Of the sample, roughly 6.6% is held by the ten largest clones. The sequencing here drew on PBMCs, taken around atezolizumab (anti-PD-L1) treatment. These receptor sequences come from a man aged 35 to 55 with urothelial cancer.

This chain joins TRBV25-1 and TRBJ1-1; perhaps TRBD1 as D (5 bases). This CDR3 has 13 amino acids. Per the germline V gene, CDR1 is MGHDK and CDR2 is SYGVNS. Trimming took off 1 base at V and 8 bases at J, with 11 bases between the two ends. Here the CDR3 reads CASSEFVKGEAFF. As DNA, the CDR3 is TGTGCCAGCAGTGAATTTGTGAAGGGGGAAGCTTTCTTT. Together with reference TRBV25-1 and TRBJ1-1, the CDR3 gives the full variable domain: EADIYQTPRYLVIGTGKKITLECSQTMGHDKMYWYQQDPGMELHLIHYSYGVNSTEKGDLSSESTVSRIRTEHFPLTLESARPSHTSQYLCASSEFVKGEAFFGQGTRLTVV.

This chain links TRBV7-6 with TRBJ1-4; 9 positions agree with TRBD1. V shed 5 bases, J shed 0 bases, and the junction held 4 bases outside the gene matches. Per germline, CDR1 SGHVS and CDR2 FNYEAQ. The CDR3 spans 16 residues. Here the CDR3 reads CASSGTGLATNEKLFF. The CDR3 nucleotides are TGTGCCAGCAGCGGGACAGGGCTTGCAACTAATGAAAAACTGTTTTTT.

This chain connects TRBV5-6 to TRBJ2-5, with D unresolved. The CDR3 loop spans 13 amino acids. V gave up 4 bases and J gave up 4 bases, with 11 bases separating them. Germline CDR1 reads SGHDT; CDR2 reads YYEEEE. CDR3: CASSRLAAETQYF. In nucleotides, the CDR3 is TGTGCCAGCAGCCGACTCGCTGCAGAGACCCAGTACTTC.

The chain links TRBV9 to TRBJ2-7; D gene uncertain. Germline assignment: CDR1 SGDLS and CDR2 YYNGEE. With 0 bases removed from V and 5 bases from J, the gap between germline ends came to 9 bases. This CDR3 is 13 amino acids long. CDR3 sequence: CASSVEVENEQYF. CDR3 in DNA: TGTGCCAGCAGCGTAGAGGTGGAGAACGAGCAGTACTTC.

The chain combines TRBV15 with TRBJ2-7; D not certain. The CDR3 extends over 12 amino acids. Trimming shortened V by 0 bases and J by 4 bases, and 4 bases separated the two germline ends. Looked up from germline, CDR1 is LNHNV and CDR2 is YYDKDF (reference sequence). The chain's CDR3 is CATSRDRYEQYF. For the CDR3, the DNA is TGTGCCACCAGCAGAGATCGTTACGAGCAGTACTTC.

This clone was recorded only once. The gene calls are TRBV9 and TRBJ2-1; D call uncertain. The CDR3 sequence is 15 residues long. V lost 0 bases to trimming and J lost 6 bases, with 13 bases between them. Germline lookup yields CDR1 SGDLS and CDR2 YYNGEE. The CDR3: CASSVDPVGGNEQFF. The CDR3 bases are TGTGCCAGCAGCGTAGATCCGGTTGGTGGCAATGAGCAGTTCTTC.

The V and J genes are TRBV28 and TRBJ1-2, with TRBD1 matching over 9 bases. CDR3 length: 16 residues. Losses at the gene ends were 6 bases for V and 8 bases for J; bases not matched to a gene: 16. Germline V CDR1 and CDR2: MDHEN, SYDVKM. The CDR3 DNA is TGTGCCAGCAGAGCTTCGCCGGGGGACAGGGTTGGGGGCTACACCTTC. Its protein is CASRASPGDRVGGYTF.

This chain connects TRBV28 to TRBJ1-1; D gene uncertain. V was pared by 6 bases and J by 0 bases, with 14 bases between. This CDR3 is built from 15 residues. Germline V CDR1 and CDR2: MDHEN, SYDVKM. The CDR3 reads CASRLAGTMNTEAFF. The CDR3 nucleotides are TGTGCCAGCAGGTTGGCGGGCACCATGAACACTGAAGCTTTCTTT.

The rearrangement uses TRBV4-3 and TRBJ1-3; tentatively, D is TRBD1 (5 bases). The CDR3 consists of 16 residues. Germline CDR1 is LGHNA and CDR2 is YSLEER. The V gene lost 0 bases and the J gene lost 0 bases, with 9 bases spanning the gap. DNA of the CDR3: TGCGCCAGCAGCCAAGATAAGACAGACTCTGGAAACACCATATATTTT. Translated: CASSQDKTDSGNTIYF.

The chain combines TRBV7-3 with TRBJ2-1; TRBD2 matches at 8 bases. Germline V CDR1 and CDR2: SGHTA, FQGTGA. This CDR3 has 17 residues. J gave up 2 bases and V 5 bases, and 11 bases lay outside the gene matches. DNA for the CDR3: TGTGCCAGCAGCACCACAGGCGGCGGGAGGACCTACAATGAGCAGTTCTTC. It is translated as CASSTTGGGRTYNEQFF.

The genes are TRBV5-6 and TRBJ1-5; TRBD1 is a possible D gene (5 bases). Germline CDR1 and CDR2: SGHDT and YYEEEE. V dropped 7 bases and J dropped 4 bases, with 21 bases sitting between them. This CDR3 region has 16 residues. The CDR3 DNA is TGTGCCAGCTCATCTGGGGCCGGGAGGGGAAATCAGCCCCAGCATTTT. Amino acid sequence: CASSSGAGRGNQPQHF.

The rearrangement uses TRBV6-5 and TRBJ2-7; 7 nucleotides align to TRBD1. Trimming at V came to 2 bases and at J to 2 bases, leaving 9 bases not matched to a gene. The germline CDR1 and CDR2 sequences are MNHEY and SVGAGI. This CDR3 is built from 16 residues. CDR3 sequence: CASSYLLDRAPYEQYF. The CDR3 DNA is TGTGCCAGCAGTTACCTTCTCGACAGGGCCCCCTACGAGCAGTACTTC.

This clone was recorded only once. The chain employs TRBV28 and TRBJ1-1; maybe TRBD1 (5 bases). The CDR3 length is 14 residues. The V gene's germline CDR1 is MDHEN and CDR2 SYDVKM. With 8 bases removed from V and 1 base from J, the gap between germline ends came to 14 bases. CDR3 sequence reads: CASAEQVANTEAFF. The CDR3 bases are TGTGCCAGCGCCGAACAGGTGGCGAACACTGAAGCTTTCTTT.

The genes are TRBV14 and TRBJ1-1, with 11 bases identical to TRBD1. Germline lookup yields CDR1 SGHDN and CDR2 FVKESK. The CDR3 is made up of 15 amino acids. After removal of 4 bases from V and 6 bases from J, the junction contained 7 bases not matched to a gene. The CDR3 spells CASSPSRGQGAEAFF. Written as DNA, the CDR3 is TGTGCCAGCAGCCCCAGTCGGGGACAGGGGGCTGAAGCTTTCTTT.

The V gene is TRBV5-1, the J gene TRBJ2-2; perhaps TRBD1 as D (5 bases). Germline CDR1 is SGHRS and CDR2 is YFSETQ. Trimming removed 2 bases from V and 3 bases from J, with 8 bases in between. The CDR3 covers 14 residues. DNA of the CDR3: TGCGCCAGCAGCTTTAAAGGGGACACCGGGGAGCTGTTTTTT. Its translation: CASSFKGDTGELFF.

CDR3 sequence reads: CASSEGVRRSTEAFF. CDR3 coding DNA: TGTGCCAGCAGTGAAGGGGTTCGTCGGAGCACTGAAGCTTTCTTT. This chain joins TRBV2 and TRBJ1-1; D gene ambiguous. V was shortened by 1 base and J by 4 bases, with 13 bases between the two germline ends. From germline, CDR1 is SNHLY and CDR2 FYNNEI. This CDR3 is built from 15 residues.

The chain links TRBV19 to TRBJ1-1, with D perhaps TRBD1 (6 bases). The length of the CDR3 is 14 residues. Germline CDR1 and CDR2: LNHDA and SQIVND (reference sequence). Trimming removed 3 bases at V and 2 bases at J, with 10 bases between. The CDR3 loop reads CASSMRGTNTEAFF. Here the CDR3 DNA reads TGTGCCAGTAGTATGAGAGGGACAAACACTGAAGCTTTCTTT.